These 6 T cell receptor beta chains were all obtained from the same sample, sequenced in a study of cytomegalovirus exposure and HLA in healthy donors (dated by TCRdb to the late 2010s). The method was the immunoSEQ multiplex PCR assay. TCRdb took this table from immuneACCESS and kept in-frame rearrangements with V and J called. Such tables lack part of the clones; where checked against another copy, unresolved V genes explain under half of the gap, and the rest is unexplained. The sample table contains roughly 52,000 clones; only one count was recorded for around 90% of them. The ten top clones hold just over 3% of the sample. Sequencing was done on a sample of PBMCs. The receptors originated from a man between 18 and 35 years old in good health and CMV-seronegative.

The chain joins TRBV18 to TRBJ1-5, with D possibly matching TRBD1 (6 bases). Trimming removed 3 bases from V and 5 bases from J, with 17 bases in between. The CDR3 has 16 amino acids. CDR1 and CDR2 (germline): KGHSH, LQKENI. The CDR3 coding sequence is TGTGCCAGCTCACCTTTGTCTTGGGACACGGATCAGCCCCAGCATTTT. Its translation is CASSPLSWDTDQPQHF. The whole variable domain, filled in from reference TRBV18 and TRBJ1-5, reads NAGVMQNPRHLVRRRGQEARLRCSPMKGHSHVYWYRQLPEEGLKFMVYLQKENIIDESGMPKERFSAEFPKEGPSILRIQQVVRGDSAAYFCASSPLSWDTDQPQHFGDGTRLSIL.

This chain connects TRBV5-1 to TRBJ2-7; TRBD1 matches at 11 bases. Trimming cost V 4 bases and J 5 bases; bases outside gene matches: 8. Per germline, CDR1 SGHRS and CDR2 YFSETQ. The CDR3 consists of 15 residues. CDR3 sequence reads: CASSPGQGARNEQYF. For the CDR3, the DNA is TGCGCCAGCAGCCCCGGACAGGGGGCGCGCAACGAGCAGTACTTC. The whole variable domain, filled in from reference TRBV5-1 and TRBJ2-7, reads KAGVTQTPRYLIKTRGQQVTLSCSPISGHRSVSWYQQTPGQGLQFLFEYFSETQRNKGNFPGRFSGRQFSNSRSEMNVSTLELGDSALYLCASSPGQGARNEQYFGPGTRLTVT.

The chain couples TRBV6-5 to TRBJ1-5; possible D gene TRBD1, 5 bases. This CDR3 has 14 amino acids. Trimming took off 3 bases at V and 2 bases at J, with 8 bases between the two ends. From germline, CDR1 is MNHEY and CDR2 SVGAGI. CDR3 loop: CASSYGGGNQPQHF. The CDR3 DNA reads TGTGCCAGCAGTTATGGAGGGGGCAATCAGCCCCAGCATTTT.

V and J are TRBV27 and TRBJ2-5, with unresolved D. V was trimmed by 5 bases and J by 1 base, leaving 2 bases between them. Per germline, CDR1 MNHEY and CDR2 SMNVEV (reference sequence). The CDR3 runs to 11 residues. CDR3 in DNA: TGTGCCAGCAGTCTCCAAGAGACCCAGTACTTC. This encodes CASSLQETQYF.

The rearrangement links TRBV7-8 to TRBJ2-2, with 10 nucleotides matching TRBD2. Germline CDR1 reads SGHVS; CDR2 reads FQNEAQ. Unmatched junction bases numbered 6, after V lost 1 base and J lost 4 bases. This CDR3 has 17 amino acids. CDR3: CASSLEMGLALTGELFF. The CDR3 DNA sequence: TGTGCCAGCAGCTTAGAAATGGGACTAGCGCTCACCGGGGAGCTGTTTTTT. The full variable domain, rest sourced from reference TRBV7-8 and TRBJ2-2, is GAGVSQSPRYKVAKRGQDVALRCDPISGHVSLFWYQQALGQGPEFLTYFQNEAQLDKSGLPSDRFFAERPEGSVSTLKIQRTQQEDSAVYLCASSLEMGLALTGELFFGEGSRLTVL.

The chain carries TRBV5-4 and TRBJ1-2, with TRBD1 matching 7 bases. Germline V gives CDR1 SGHNT, CDR2 YYREEE (reference sequence). Trimming cost V 5 bases and J 4 bases; bases outside gene matches: 11. The CDR3 spans 15 residues. CDR3 in amino acids: CASSRDSQTLYGYTF. The CDR3 DNA is TGTGCCAGCAGTCGGGACAGCCAAACACTCTATGGCTACACCTTC.